Below, one T cell receptor beta chain is given with its context. This clone was seen more than once but under ten times. The antigen it binds to is not known. No much larger clone exists at a distance of one base, and base qualities are not known. These data originate in a study of blood T cell repertoires in COVID-19 (TCRdb year 2020). Background on the whole study: The collaborator samples originated in the United States, Italy and Spain and spanned the acute and convalescent phases of COVID-19. The prospective study material was composed of cDNA or gDNA derived from T cells, B-cell-depleted T cells, or PBMCs. Subjects who had been exposed to COVID-19, were actively infected with it, or had recovered from it provided the deeply sampled blood TCRbeta repertoires that made up the dataset. The repertoires were made available in a free public database intended to serve as a resource for research on the immune response to SARS-CoV-2. Samples were obtained from the ongoing ImmuneRACE study (first 160 participants) and from over 1,000 subjects provided by 6 global collaborators. A de-identified subject ID, COVID-19 status, age in years and sex were almost always included in the sample metadata. Where available, HLA class I and class II types were taken from metadata supplied by the sample provider and were not determined by assay-based typing.

TCRbeta CDR3 regions were amplified from genomic DNA using the immunoSEQ Assay, a bias-controlled multiplex PCR. Processing in the source paper ran as follows. The number of nucleated cells in each sample was estimated from the amplification of reference gene primers within the assay. To quantify the absolute abundance of each unique TCRbeta CDR3 rearrangement, sequence reads were collapsed and filtered. For each sample, productive Simpson clonality was calculated as the square root of Simpson's diversity index over productive rearrangements. Entries here come from immuneACCESS through TCRdb and include only in-frame sequences with V and J called. Some clones fail to appear in such tables; in the studies checked, an unresolved V gene covers under half of the shortfall, and the cause of the remainder is unknown. Clone size and the V and J calls come from that table; the DNA yielded D and trimming. In this sample the table shows about 100,000 clones, around four fifths of which occur a single time. The biggest ten clones account for around an eighth of the sample.

Points the paper makes about the study in general: Clinical and demographic metadata were provided uncurated, with the amount varying by source and participant.

Each collaborating institution followed its own protocols to collect whole blood in K2EDTA tubes. For TCRbeta analysis, collaborators shipped samples in one of three forms: frozen whole blood, isolated PBMCs, or DNA extracted from either of those sample types. CDR3 length: 12 amino acids, cysteine to phenylalanine. Solely the CDR3 DNA is kept, with 36 bases framed from the first base. The CDR1 and CDR2 encoded by the germline V gene are MGHRA and YSYEKL. V is reduced by 1 base and J by 6 bases, leaving a spacing of 6 bases between them. The chain joins TRBV4-1 to TRBJ1-2; the D gene identity is not certain. This clonotype was sampled from a man aged 45-65 years with active or convalescent COVID-19. Sequences were obtained from peripheral blood. The CDR3 has the sequence CASSQVKHGYTF. The DNA sequence reads TGCGCCAGCAGCCAAGTGAAGCATGGCTACACCTTC.